Following are 3 T cell receptor beta chains from one sample sequenced in a study of spatial heterogeneity in lung cancer. TCRdb re-derived calls from the 5' RACE reads in MiXCR, one entry per CDR3 protein. This table has 7,000 to 8,500 distinct CDR3 sequences, 9.7% appearing once. Time point described: sample taken at primary tumor resection. This specimen consisted of normal lung tissue next to the tumor, obtained at surgery. The receptors originated from a male donor with early-stage non-small cell lung cancer.

By share of the sample, this clonotype is large. The chain joins TRBV18 to TRBJ1-5; D perhaps matches TRBD1 (6 bases). Germline V gene sequence: CDR1 KGHSH, CDR2 LQKENI. Trimming removed 8 bases from V and 6 bases from J, with 14 bases in between. This CDR3 region has 13 residues. In DNA, the CDR3 is TGTGCCAGCCGCCCCGGGGGCGGTCAGCCCCAGCATTTT. Translating gives CASRPGGGQPQHF.

This clonotype was seen at least ten times. The chain couples TRBV28 to TRBJ2-5, with 8 bases identical to TRBD2. The CDR3 has 15 residues. In germline, CDR1 is MDHEN, CDR2 SYDVKM. V trimming: 2 bases; J trimming: 6 bases; junction bases outside the gene matches: 8. CDR3 coding DNA: TGTGCCAGCAGTTTACCGCGGGAGGTCACGAAGACCCAGTACTTC. Its protein product is CASSLPREVTKTQYF.

This clonotype was recorded many times. The chain combines TRBV20-1 with TRBJ1-2; TRBD1 might be the D (6 bases). The CDR3 runs 15 residues. The germline V gene has CDR1 DFQATT and CDR2 SNEGSKA (reference sequence). V lost 3 bases and J 4 bases, leaving 18 bases between the germline ends. CDR3 sequence (DNA): TGCAGTGCTAGCCAGCCCCGGGGGCCCCGCTATGGCTACACCTTC. This gives the protein CSASQPRGPRYGYTF.